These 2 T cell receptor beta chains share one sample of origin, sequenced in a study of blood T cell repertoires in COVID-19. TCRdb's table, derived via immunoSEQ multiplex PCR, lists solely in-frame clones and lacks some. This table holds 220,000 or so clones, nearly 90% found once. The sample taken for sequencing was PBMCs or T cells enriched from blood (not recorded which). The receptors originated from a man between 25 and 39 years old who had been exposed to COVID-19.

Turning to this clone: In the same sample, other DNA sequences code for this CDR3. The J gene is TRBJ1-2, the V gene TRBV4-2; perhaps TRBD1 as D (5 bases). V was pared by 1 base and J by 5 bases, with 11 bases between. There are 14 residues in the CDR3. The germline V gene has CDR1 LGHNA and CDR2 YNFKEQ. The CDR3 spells CASSQGQGGYGYTF. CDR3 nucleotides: TGTGCCAGCAGCCAAGGCCAGGGCGGATATGGCTACACCTTC.

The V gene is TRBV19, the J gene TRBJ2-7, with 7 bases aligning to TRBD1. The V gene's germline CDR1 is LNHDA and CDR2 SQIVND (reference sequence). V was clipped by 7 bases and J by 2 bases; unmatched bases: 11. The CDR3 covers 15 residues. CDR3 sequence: CASTKRQGVPYEQYF. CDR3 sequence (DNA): TGTGCCAGTACCAAACGACAGGGTGTCCCCTACGAGCAGTACTTC.